This TCR beta chain is drawn from a study of CD8 T cells in ankylosing spondylitis. Study-wide points: Earlier literature documents some of the motif variants in reactive arthritis synovial fluid and blood. Matched ankylosing spondylitis synovial fluid reportedly contained a significantly enriched population of disease-linked clones.

The CDR3 has 18 residues. V shed 7 bases and J 3 bases; nucleotides not matched to a gene: 19. TCRdb redid the calling of the 5' RACE reads with MiXCR, one entry per CDR3 protein. The profile shows 150,000 to 200,000 distinct CDR3 sequences, around a tenth of them singletons. Concerning this clonotype: Antigen unknown.

The J gene is TRBJ2-7, the V gene TRBV12-3 or TRBV12-4, with 9 bases identical to TRBD2. The TCR originated in a male donor with ankylosing spondylitis or in good health (not recorded which). Specimen: blood, either unsorted or a sorted T cell fraction (not recorded which). The CDR3 here is CASNALAGIGRRNYEQYF. CDR3 nucleotides: TGTGCCAGCAATGCGCTAGCGGGAATCGGGCGACGAAACTACGAGCAGTACTTC.